The clone carrying this T cell receptor beta chain was picked up a small number of times. What it recognizes is unknown. The data were taken from a study of identical twins. Study observations and caveats: Models underestimated out-of-frame TCR alpha sharing in monozygotic twins.

All of the donors were Caucasians in good health. CDR3 size: 15 residues. CDR1 and CDR2 from the germline V gene are MNHNS and SASEGT. J was trimmed by 4 bases and V by 4 bases; bases with no gene match: 7. From the 5' RACE reads, TCRdb called clonotypes with MiXCR, one entry per CDR3 protein. The sample has approximately 190,000 distinct CDR3 sequences; approximately 16% are singletons. The sample was also linked to a second study, of T cells expressing NK-cell markers. That report adds: Of CD8+ T cells, roughly 1.0-7.5% belonged to dominant NKG2C+ clonotypes in five or six donors. Whether expanded NKG2C+ T cell clones were HCMV-specific remained unclear.

The chain joins TRBV6-1 to TRBJ1-1, with 9 bases identical to TRBD1. The sample consisted of CD8+ T cells sorted from blood. The receptor was isolated from a woman between 18 and 29 years old in good health. DNA of the CDR3: TGTGCCAGCAGTGCGCGGACAGGGGAGGGCACTGAAGCTTTCTTT. This gives the protein CASSARTGEGTEAFF.